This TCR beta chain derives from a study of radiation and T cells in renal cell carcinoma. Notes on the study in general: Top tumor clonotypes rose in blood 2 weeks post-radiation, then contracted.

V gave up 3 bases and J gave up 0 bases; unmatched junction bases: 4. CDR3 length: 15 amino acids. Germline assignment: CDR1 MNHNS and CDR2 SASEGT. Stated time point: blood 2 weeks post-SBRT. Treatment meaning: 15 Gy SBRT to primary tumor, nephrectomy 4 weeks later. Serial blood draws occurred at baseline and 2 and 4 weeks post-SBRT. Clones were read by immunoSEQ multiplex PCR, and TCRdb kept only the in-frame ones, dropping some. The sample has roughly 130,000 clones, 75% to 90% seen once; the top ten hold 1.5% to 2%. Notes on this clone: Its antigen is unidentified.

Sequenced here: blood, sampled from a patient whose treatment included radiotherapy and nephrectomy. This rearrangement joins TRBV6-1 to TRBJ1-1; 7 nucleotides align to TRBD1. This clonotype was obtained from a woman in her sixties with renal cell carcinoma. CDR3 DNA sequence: TGTGCCAGCAGTGACCCCGGGACAGTGAACACTGAAGCTTTCTTT. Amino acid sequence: CASSDPGTVNTEAFF.